This T cell receptor beta chain originates from a study of cytomegalovirus exposure and HLA in healthy donors. Deletions cut 2 bases from V and 2 bases from J, with 3 bases between. The CDR3 is made up of 12 amino acids. Germline V gene lookup returns CDR1 LNHNV and CDR2 YYDKDF (reference sequence). Amplification used 60 Vbeta primers and 13 Jbeta primers. Measured with immunoSEQ multiplex PCR; TCRdb has only the in-frame clones, and not every one. This table has some 150,000 clones, approximately 82% appearing once. The chain links TRBV15 to TRBJ2-5; D ambiguous. This clonotype was obtained from a woman in her thirties or forties in good health and CMV-seronegative. Sample: PBMCs. The CDR3 DNA follows: TGTGCCACCAGCAGACGGCAAGAGACCCAGTACTTC. This codes for CATSRRQETQYF. Filled out from reference TRBV15 and TRBJ2-5, the complete variable domain reads DAMVIQNPRYQVTQFGKPVTLSCSQTLNHNVMYWYQQKSSQAPKLLFHYYDKDFNNEADTPDNFQSRRPNTSFCFLDIRSPGLGDTAMYLCATSRRQETQYFGPGTRLLVL.